This T cell receptor beta chain stems from a study of blood T cell repertoires in COVID-19. Sequenced by immunoSEQ multiplex PCR; TCRdb stores in-frame clones only, minus some. In the table there are about 230,000 clones, about 85% of which are singletons. The CDR3 has 14 residues. V was trimmed by 1 base and J by 7 bases, leaving 11 bases between them. Germline V gene sequence: CDR1 SEHNR, CDR2 FQNEAQ (reference sequence). The receptor was derived from a man in his forties with acute or convalescent COVID-19. The sample consisted of peripheral blood. The V and J genes are TRBV7-9 and TRBJ1-5; perhaps TRBD1 as D (5 bases). In DNA, the CDR3 is TGTGCCAGCAGCTTAGAATCAGGGCACCAGCCCCAGCATTTT. Its translation is CASSLESGHQPQHF.